This note documents a single TCR beta chain sequence. This clone has just a few counts. Its antigen specificity is not known. The record has no base qualities; no much larger clone is one base away. Its CDR3 holds 17 amino acids, cysteine through phenylalanine. Left in the record is the CDR3 DNA by itself, 51 bases read in frame from the first base. Trimming costs V 5 bases and J 0 bases, and their ends lie 17 bases apart. For CDR1 and CDR2, the germline V gene lists SNHLY and FYNNEI. These data are taken from a study of beta chain features in type 1 diabetes (dated by TCRdb to between 2017 and 2018). At the level of the whole study: Mean age, gender distribution, total cell number and subset yield were not different between patients and healthy donors. Across all samples, 107,917,701 sorted cells were examined, and cell number per subset correlated strongly with RNA yield. In the study, recently diagnosed type 1 diabetes patients and matched healthy donors were compared on the TCRB repertoires of their sorted circulating CD4+ T cell subsets. Whereas all 30 or so donors provided naive and central memory subsets, regulatory and stem cell-like memory subsets were isolated from just 8 patients and about eight healthy donors. Study-wide conclusions, independent of this receptor: Shorter templates might have been favored by PCR, but patient and control samples were amplified and corrected together, so both groups would have been affected equally by any skew. Because cDNA was sequenced instead of genomic DNA, activated cells with high expression could be over-represented, although the groups did not differ in activation or CD3 levels. Naive, central memory and regulatory TCRB repertoires appeared to be more alike among patients than among healthy donors. HLA sub-analyses involved small numbers of individuals, so any influence of HLA type on TCRB rearrangement remained unresolved. Type 1 diabetes patients showed a moderate but significant shortening of TCRB CDR3 length in all four CD4+ subsets. Fewer insertions and more nucleotide deletions at VDJ recombination sites were observed in patients with type 1 diabetes, implying thymic rearrangement abnormalities.

The entire amount of isolated RNA was reverse transcribed using the High Capacity cDNA Reverse Transcription Kit, so the sequenced TCRB transcripts were expressed ones. Deep immunoSEQ sequencing was performed on naive, central memory and regulatory T cell samples, with an average of about 3.6 million total reads per sample. After sorted cells were lysed in RLT buffer, RNA was extracted with DNase-treated RNeasy Micro or Mini kits, with the choice depending on cell number. To prevent cross-contamination, each cell subset was processed individually, whereas patient and healthy donor samples were processed jointly. The immunoSEQ multiplex PCR was used to amplify TCRB sequences from cDNA, generating 87-bp fragments that spanned the CDR3 region. Sequencing of the amplicons was done on the Illumina HiSeq platform. Processing in the source paper ran as follows. PCR bias was computationally corrected using synthetic template baselines, reads within Hamming distance 2 were collapsed, and singletons that could not be merged were discarded. Reads were aligned against IMGT so that V, D and J genes, CDR3 length and insertions or deletions at six rearrangement sites could be assigned. Within each subset, clonotype counts were normalized to sorted cell number, and only after that were true diversity and Gini coefficients computed with the tcR R package. The overlap coefficient, calculated on TCRB nucleotide sequences, was used to measure repertoire sharing. TCRdb obtained this table from immuneACCESS and retained in-frame rearrangements with V and J assigned. These tables miss some clones; where compared with another copy, unresolved V genes account for less than half of the shortfall, and the remainder is unexplained. From that table come the V and J calls and clone size; the DNA was used to work out D and trimming. The sample table lists hundreds of thousands of clones, around 15% of them with a count of one. Over 5.5% of the sample rests with the top ten.

Each donor gave one peripheral blood draw, averaging roughly 0.11 L, which was collected into heparinised tubes. A BD FACSAria II was used to sort naive, central memory, regulatory and stem cell-like memory CD4+ T cells with a panel that included CD45RO, CCR7, CD25, CD127, CD95 and CD27. A purity above 98% was achieved for all sorted populations. PBMCs were separated immediately by Lymphoprep density gradient centrifugation and were stained directly, without being cultured. Samples were stained and sorted in pairs, with one healthy donor and one patient per experiment, so that batch effects were minimized.

The clonotype originates from a man aged 25 to 40 in good health. The chain is assembled from TRBV2 and TRBJ2-4; TRBD1 is a weak D gene call, 8 bases matching. The sequenced sample was central memory CD4+ T cells from blood. CDR3 sequence: CASSKDRGGLAKNIQYF. The nucleotide sequence is given as TGTGCCAGCAGTAAAGACAGGGGAGGGTTAGCCAAAAACATTCAGTACTTC.